This T cell receptor (beta chain) is drawn from a study of blood T cell repertoires in COVID-19 (dated by TCRdb to 2018 to 2021). For context, the study as a whole: Collaborator samples came from the United States, Italy and Spain and covered acute and convalescent phases of COVID-19. The material from the prospective study consisted of cDNA or gDNA derived from T cells, B-cell-depleted T cells, or PBMCs. The dataset comprised deeply sampled blood TCRbeta repertoires from subjects exposed to, actively infected with, or recovered from COVID-19. The repertoires were made available in a free public database intended to serve as a resource for research on the immune response to SARS-CoV-2. Samples came from the ongoing ImmuneRACE study (first 160 participants) plus 1,254 subjects from 6 global collaborators. The sample metadata nearly always contained a de-identified subject ID, COVID-19 status, age in years and sex. HLA class I and class II types, where available, came from metadata supplied by the sample provider rather than from assay-based typing. Here is what the overall study found, with its caveats: The quantity of clinical and demographic metadata differed by source and by participant and was supplied without curation.

The immunoSEQ Assay, a bias-controlled multiplex PCR, was used to amplify TCRbeta CDR3 regions from genomic DNA. From the authors' description of their analysis: Nucleated cell counts per sample were estimated from amplification of reference gene primers within the assay. To quantify the absolute abundance of each unique TCRbeta CDR3 rearrangement, sequence reads were collapsed and filtered. For each sample, productive Simpson clonality was calculated as the square root of Simpson's diversity index across productive rearrangements. The source is immuneACCESS, and TCRdb retained only in-frame sequences with V and J called. Part of the clones is not carried over; for the studies checked, unresolved V genes explain less than half of this, and the remainder is unexplained. From that table come the V and J calls and clone size; the DNA was used to work out D and trimming. This sample has 220,000 or so clones in its table, and about 87% of those were observed once. The leading ten clones occupy around 1% of the sample.

About this clone itself: The specificity of this receptor is unknown. Nothing much larger sits one base from this clone, and base qualities are not available.

Participants in the prospective study were aged roughly 18 to 95 years, lived in under 30 United States geographic areas, and enrolled through a virtual design. In the prospective study, cohorts were assigned on the basis of participant-reported clinical history obtained from a screening survey and a study questionnaire. Exposed participants had been in contact with someone with a PCR-confirmed or clinician-diagnosed COVID-19 case within 2 weeks of study entry. Each participant in the prospective study had whole blood, serum and a nasopharyngeal or oropharyngeal swab collected by mobile phlebotomists. Participants in the prospective study had the option to provide additional blood draws and questionnaires over a roughly two-month period. Blood samples from the prospective study were shipped frozen or at room temperature prior to DNA extraction. The CDR3 starts with the cysteine, ends with the phenylalanine, and has 13 residues. Just CDR3 DNA is preserved here, 39 bases in frame from base 1. V is trimmed back by 5 bases and J by 3 bases, and the junction contains 3 bases that no gene match accounts for. From the germline V gene, CDR1 is MNHNS and CDR2 is SASEGT.

This receptor was identified in a middle-aged man who had been exposed to COVID-19. The sequencing sample was made of PBMCs or T cells enriched from blood (not recorded which). This chain joins TRBV6-1 to TRBJ2-7; 8 central nucleotides agree with TRBD1. The CDR3 in this case is CASSLGTGYEQYF. The nucleotide sequence reads TGTGCCAGCAGTTTGGGGACAGGCTACGAGCAGTACTTC.